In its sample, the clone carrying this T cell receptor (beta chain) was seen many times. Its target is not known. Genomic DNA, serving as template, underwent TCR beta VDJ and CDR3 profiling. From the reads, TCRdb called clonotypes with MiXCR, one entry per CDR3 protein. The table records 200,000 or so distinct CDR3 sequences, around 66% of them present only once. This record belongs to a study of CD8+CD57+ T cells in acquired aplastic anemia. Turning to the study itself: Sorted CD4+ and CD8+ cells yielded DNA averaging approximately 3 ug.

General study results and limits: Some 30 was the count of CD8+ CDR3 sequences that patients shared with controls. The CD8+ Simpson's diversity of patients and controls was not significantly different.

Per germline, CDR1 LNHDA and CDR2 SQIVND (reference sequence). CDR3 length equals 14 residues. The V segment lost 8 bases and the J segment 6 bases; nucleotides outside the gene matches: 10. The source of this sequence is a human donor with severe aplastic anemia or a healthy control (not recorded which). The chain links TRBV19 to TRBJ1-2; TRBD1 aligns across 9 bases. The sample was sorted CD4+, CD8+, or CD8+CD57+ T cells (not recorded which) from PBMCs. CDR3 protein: CASQTGGVSDGYTF. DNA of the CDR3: TGTGCCAGTCAAACAGGGGGCGTTAGCGATGGCTACACCTTC.